This TCR beta chain came from a study of T cell responses to AZD1222 COVID-19 vaccine. Regarding the study as a whole: Repertoires were obtained solely post-peak T cell response. Vaccine-related CD4 TCRs covered spike, predominating at 160-218 and 743-854. White British people made up most donors, females outnumbered males, and clonal diversity was possibly underestimated.

Concerning this clone itself: Its antigen remains unknown.

Only in-frame clones appear in the TCRdb table, and some are missing; sequencing was by immunoSEQ multiplex PCR. This sample carries around 150,000 clones, with around 2.4% going to the ten biggest clones. V was shortened by 5 bases and J by 4 bases, with 18 bases between the two germline ends. The CDR3 covers 15 residues. Germline CDR1 reads SGHTA; CDR2 reads FQGTGA. Sequences were obtained from peripheral blood. V is TRBV7-3 and J is TRBJ2-7; possible D gene TRBD2, 6 bases. This TCR was sampled from an adult in good health. CDR3 amino acids: CASSPGTPRDYEQYF. The CDR3 DNA reads TGTGCCAGCAGCCCCGGGACTCCGCGGGATTACGAGCAGTACTTC.